This TCR beta chain was captured by sequencing in a study of patients and donors after allogeneic stem cell transplantation. TCRdb re-derived calls from the RT-PCR reads in MiXCR, one entry per CDR3 protein. The sample contains about 230,000 distinct CDR3 sequences, about 14% of which appear only once. Germline V CDR1 and CDR2: MDHEN, SYDVKM. With V trimmed by 7 bases and J by 6 bases, 9 bases remained unmatched. There are 15 residues in the CDR3. This chain connects TRBV28 to TRBJ1-4, with 9 bases fitting TRBD1. Material for sequencing was blood, either unsorted or a sorted T cell fraction (not recorded which). The origin of this receptor is a human donor who was either an allogeneic HSCT recipient or a stem cell or donor lymphocyte infusion donor (not recorded which). It is not recorded whose cells these are; they may come from a transplant donor. The CDR3, as DNA: TGTGCCAGCATGTCCCGGGACAGGGTCTATGAAAAACTGTTTTTT. It yields the protein CASMSRDRVYEKLFF.